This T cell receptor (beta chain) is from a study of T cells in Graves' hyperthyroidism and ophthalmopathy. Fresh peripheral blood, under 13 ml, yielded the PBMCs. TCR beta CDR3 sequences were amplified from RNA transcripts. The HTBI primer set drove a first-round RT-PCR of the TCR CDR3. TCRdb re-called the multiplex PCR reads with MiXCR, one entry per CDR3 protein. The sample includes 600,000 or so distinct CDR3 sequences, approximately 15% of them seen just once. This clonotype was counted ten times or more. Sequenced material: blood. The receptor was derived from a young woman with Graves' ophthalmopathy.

CDR3 residues: CSVVGRESLLNEQFF. In nucleotides, the CDR3 is TGCAGCGTTGTGGGCAGGGAAAGCCTACTCAATGAGCAGTTCTTC. This chain joins TRBV29-1 and TRBJ2-1; TRBD1 is a possible D gene (5 bases). The germline gives CDR1 SQVTM, CDR2 ANQGSEA. The CDR3 length is 15 residues. The V gene lost 4 bases and the J gene lost 6 bases, with 19 bases spanning the gap.